The sequence of this T cell receptor (beta chain) was determined in a study of blood T cell repertoires in COVID-19. Some clones are missing from TCRdb's copy, which holds only in-frame ones; the method was immunoSEQ multiplex PCR. The repertoire holds about 140,000 clones, with approximately 84% as singletons. This clonotype was obtained from a middle-aged man with acute COVID-19. Sequencing input: PBMCs or T cells enriched from blood (not recorded which).

The CDR3 coding sequence is TGTGCCAGCAGTTTACAACCTTTCTCCCCGACAGGGGAGCTGTTTTTT. This gives the protein CASSLQPFSPTGELFF. The chain couples TRBV27 to TRBJ2-2; D remains ambiguous. The CDR3 runs 16 residues. The V gene lost 2 bases and the J gene lost 8 bases, with 18 bases spanning the gap. Per germline, CDR1 MNHEY and CDR2 SMNVEV (reference sequence).